The clone carrying this T cell receptor (beta chain) was detected once. The time point here: baseline pretreatment blood. Treatment meaning: 15 Gy SBRT to primary tumor, nephrectomy 4 weeks later. This renal cell carcinoma was of the clear cell type. This specimen comes from a study of radiation and T cells in renal cell carcinoma. The method was immunoSEQ multiplex PCR; TCRdb's version includes in-frame clones alone and lacks a portion of them. The table includes some 150,000 clones, roughly 80% detected once. The germline V gene encodes CDR1 SNHLY and CDR2 FYNNEI. The CDR3 is 12 residues long. V was cut by 6 bases and J by 5 bases, with 8 bases left in between.

Sequenced here: blood, sampled from a patient whose treatment included radiotherapy and nephrectomy. V is TRBV2 and J is TRBJ1-3; no reliable D call. The sequence came from a woman between 45 and 65 years old with renal cell carcinoma. The CDR3 region has the DNA TGTGCCAGCAGCGGGGAGAGAAACACCATATATTTT. Translating it yields CASSGERNTIYF. Together with reference TRBV2 and TRBJ1-3, the CDR3 gives the full variable domain: EPEVTQTPSHQVTQMGQEVILRCVPISNHLYFYWYRQILGQKVEFLVSFYNNEISEKSEIFDDQFSVERPDGSNFTLKIRSTKLEDSAMYFCASSGERNTIYFGEGSWLTVV.